This T cell receptor beta chain was identified in a study of blood T cell repertoires in COVID-19. Study as a whole: From the United States, Italy and Spain came samples of acute and convalescent COVID-19. T cells, B-cell-depleted T cells, or PBMCs provided the cDNA or gDNA that served as material.

Germline CDR1 is GTSNPN and CDR2 is SVGIG (reference sequence). CDR3 length: 14 amino acids. Trimming shortened V by 0 bases and J by 2 bases, and 8 bases separated the two germline ends. Original methodology: Cell counts per sample came from amplifying reference gene primers. Clones were read by immunoSEQ multiplex PCR, and TCRdb kept only the in-frame ones, dropping some. That table furnishes V, J and clone size, whereas the DNA furnished D and trimming. The sample has 50,000 to 60,000 clones, approximately 82% seen once; the top ten hold roughly 7.1%. Sequences were obtained from peripheral blood. The chain links TRBV30 to TRBJ1-3; D perhaps matches TRBD1 (5 bases). The clonotype was recovered from a man in his 70s with active COVID-19. The CDR3 DNA reads TGTGCCTGGAGTGTCGGCAGGGCTGGAAACACCATATATTTT. Translation: CAWSVGRAGNTIYF.